The 18 T cell receptor beta chains below were found in one sample sequenced in a study of long-term antiretroviral therapy in people with HIV. At the survey level, the v3.0 immunoSEQ assay was run. The protocol was immunoSEQ multiplex PCR, while the TCRdb copy is restricted to in-frame clones and leaves out a portion. The sample shows over 15,000 clones, more than 60% of them seen only once. Specimen: unsorted PBMCs, collected less than 2.2 years before starting antiretroviral therapy. The receptors stem from a young man with HIV.

The V gene is TRBV20-1, the J gene TRBJ2-1; D gene unclear. Trimming left V 7 bases short and J 12 bases short, with 7 bases between. CDR1 and CDR2 (germline): DFQATT, SNEGSKA (reference sequence). This CDR3 spans 8 amino acids. The CDR3 DNA sequence: TGCAGTGTCCCGGGGCAGTTCTTC. Residues: CSVPGQFF.

This clone counts as large. V is TRBV18 and J is TRBJ2-1; possibly TRBD1 for D (5 bases). Deletions cut 2 bases from V and 3 bases from J, with 8 bases between. Looked up from germline, CDR1 is KGHSH and CDR2 is LQKENI. This CDR3 region has 14 residues. CDR3 bases: TGTGCCAGCTCACCAAGGGGCGACTACAATGAGCAGTTCTTC. Residues: CASSPRGDYNEQFF.

This rearrangement joins TRBV11-2 to TRBJ1-1; TRBD1 matches 8 bases. After removal of 2 bases from V and 1 base from J, the junction contained 9 bases not matched to a gene. There are 17 residues in the CDR3. In germline, CDR1 is SGHAT, CDR2 FQNNGV. The CDR3 coding sequence is TGTGCCAGCAGCTTACTCCTTGGACAGGGCGAGAACACTGAAGCTTTCTTT. Its protein product is CASSLLLGQGENTEAFF.

This clone was detected a few times. The chain joins TRBV9 to TRBJ1-2; the D gene is possibly TRBD1 (5 bases). The CDR3 has 14 amino acids. V was shortened by 1 base and J by 7 bases, with 14 bases between the two germline ends. CDR1 and CDR2 (germline): SGDLS, YYNGEE. The CDR3 DNA sequence: TGTGCCAGCAGCGTAAGGGGCGCGGAAAGTGGCTACACCTTC. It is translated as CASSVRGAESGYTF.

J is TRBJ2-7 and V is TRBV5-4, with D maybe TRBD1 (5 bases). There are 14 residues in the CDR3. In germline, CDR1 is SGHNT, CDR2 YYREEE (reference sequence). With 5 bases removed from V and 2 bases from J, the gap between germline ends came to 14 bases. CDR3 residues: CASSPDRRAYEQYF. The CDR3 DNA reads TGTGCCAGCAGTCCCGACAGAAGGGCCTACGAGCAGTACTTC.

The rearrangement uses TRBV7-9 and TRBJ2-1; D perhaps matches TRBD2 (5 bases). Germline lookup yields CDR1 SEHNR and CDR2 FQNEAQ (reference sequence). CDR3 length: 13 amino acids. Trimming shortened V by 6 bases and J by 8 bases, and 14 bases separated the two germline ends. The CDR3, as DNA: TGTGCCAGCAGACTAGGACCTGTGGATGAGCAGTTCTTC. Its protein is CASRLGPVDEQFF.

J is TRBJ1-5 and V is TRBV4-1, with D perhaps matching TRBD1 (6 bases). The CDR3 sequence is 17 residues long. Germline lookup yields CDR1 MGHRA and CDR2 YSYEKL. The V end lost 0 bases, the J end lost 6 bases, and 18 bases lay between the germline ends. Here the CDR3 reads CASSQEGGQGLSQPQHF. The CDR3 DNA is TGCGCCAGCAGCCAAGAGGGGGGGCAGGGGTTAAGTCAGCCCCAGCATTTT.

The chain has TRBV11-2 and TRBJ1-5; no clear D gene. This CDR3 spans 14 amino acids. V was trimmed by 1 base and J by 3 bases, leaving 7 bases between them. Germline CDR1 and CDR2: SGHAT and FQNNGV. CDR3 DNA: TGTGCCAGCAGCTTAGGGGGTAACAATCAGCCCCAGCATTTT. Translated, it gives CASSLGGNNQPQHF.

V gene TRBV6-5 combines with J gene TRBJ2-3; D remains ambiguous. Germline values: CDR1 MNHEY, CDR2 SVGAGI. This CDR3 has 14 residues. Trimming removed 5 bases at V and 0 bases at J, with 9 bases between. CDR3 in DNA: TGTGCCAGCAGTACACAGATTAGCACAGATACGCAGTATTTT. Translating it yields CASSTQISTDTQYF.

The chain couples TRBV7-3 to TRBJ2-5; D perhaps matches TRBD2 (7 bases). V was clipped by 1 base and J by 5 bases, with 14 bases between them. Looked up from germline, CDR1 is SGHTA and CDR2 is FQGTGA. The CDR3 is made up of 15 amino acids. Written as DNA, the CDR3 is TGTGCCAGCAGCTTAATGGCGGGGGCTGTTGAGACCCAGTACTTC. Its translation is CASSLMAGAVETQYF.

The V and J genes are TRBV19 and TRBJ1-4; D call uncertain. Trimming took off 4 bases at V and 8 bases at J, with 17 bases between the two ends. CDR3 length equals 15 residues. In germline, CDR1 is LNHDA, CDR2 SQIVND (reference sequence). The CDR3 DNA sequence: TGTGCCAGTAGTACCCTCCGGTGGGTAGGGGAAAAACTGTTTTTT. Translated, it gives CASSTLRWVGEKLFF.

V usage is TRBV6-1 and J usage is TRBJ1-4; tentatively, D is TRBD1 (5 bases). Per germline, CDR1 MNHNS and CDR2 SASEGT. Trimming pared 4 bases from V and 0 bases from J, leaving 15 bases between. This CDR3 comprises 17 residues. CDR3 amino acids: CASSVTAPYATNEKLFF. CDR3 in DNA: TGTGCCAGCAGTGTGACAGCTCCCTACGCAACTAATGAAAAACTGTTTTTT.

The chain recombines TRBV14 with TRBJ1-1; no clear D gene. Germline assignment: CDR1 SGHDN and CDR2 FVKESK. Trimming left V 4 bases short and J 1 base short, with 7 bases between. The CDR3 sequence is 13 residues long. CDR3 sequence (DNA): TGTGCCAGCAGCCCCCAGAGGAACACTGAAGCTTTCTTT. It is translated as CASSPQRNTEAFF.

For the CDR3, the DNA is TGTGCCACCAGCAGGGGGACAGGGGGCATCTCCAAAAACATTCAGTACTTC. Its translation is CATSRGTGGISKNIQYF. This chain links TRBV15 with TRBJ2-4, with 12 positions matching TRBD1. The germline V gene has CDR1 LNHNV and CDR2 YYDKDF (reference sequence). The CDR3 loop spans 17 amino acids. V dropped 3 bases and J dropped 2; count of bases not matched to a gene: 5.

The chain joins TRBV6-1 to TRBJ2-1, with TRBD1 matching 8 bases. The CDR3 has 15 amino acids. CDR1 MNHNS and CDR2 SASEGT come from the germline V gene. The V gene end was trimmed by 6 bases and the J gene end by 8 bases; junction bases not matched to a gene: 12. The CDR3 spells CASSNLPDRGDEQFF. CDR3 in DNA: TGTGCCAGCAGCAATCTTCCTGACAGGGGCGATGAGCAGTTCTTC.

The chain carries TRBV5-6 and TRBJ2-7; weak D call: TRBD2 (6 bases). The V gene's germline CDR1 is SGHDT and CDR2 YYEEEE. This CDR3 comprises 12 residues. Trimming pared 1 base from V and 5 bases from J, leaving 7 bases between. CDR3 sequence (DNA): TGTGCCAGCAGCTTGTGGGGGGACGAGCAGTACTTC. It codes for CASSLWGDEQYF.

This clone appeared a single time. CDR3 in amino acids: CASSLEGEQYF. The CDR3, as DNA: TGTGCCAGCAGTTTGGAGGGCGAGCAGTACTTC. This chain links TRBV28 with TRBJ2-7; a possible D gene is TRBD2 (6 bases). The germline V gene encodes CDR1 MDHEN and CDR2 SYDVKM. V lost 3 bases and J 6 bases, leaving 6 bases between the germline ends. The CDR3 sequence is 11 residues long.

By sample fraction, this clone is medium-sized. The CDR3 region is CASRGQGYTEAFF. CDR3 sequence (DNA): TGCGCCAGCAGGGGACAGGGCTACACTGAAGCTTTCTTT. The rearrangement uses TRBV10-2 and TRBJ1-1; TRBD1 matches 9 bases. Unmatched junction bases numbered 2, after V lost 6 bases and J lost 3 bases. CDR3 length: 13 amino acids. Looked up from germline, CDR1 is WSHSY and CDR2 is SAAADI.